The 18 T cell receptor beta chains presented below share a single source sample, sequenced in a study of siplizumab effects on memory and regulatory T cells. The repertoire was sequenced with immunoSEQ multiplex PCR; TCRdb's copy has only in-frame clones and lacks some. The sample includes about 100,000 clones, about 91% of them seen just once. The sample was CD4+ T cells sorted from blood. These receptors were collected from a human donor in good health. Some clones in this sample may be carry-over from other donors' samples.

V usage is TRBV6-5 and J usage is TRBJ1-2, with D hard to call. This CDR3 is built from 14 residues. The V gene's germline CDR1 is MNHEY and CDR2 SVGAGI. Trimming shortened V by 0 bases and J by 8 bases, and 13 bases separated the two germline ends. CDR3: CASSYSRGMGGYTF. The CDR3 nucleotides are TGTGCCAGCAGTTACTCGAGAGGGATGGGCGGCTACACCTTC.

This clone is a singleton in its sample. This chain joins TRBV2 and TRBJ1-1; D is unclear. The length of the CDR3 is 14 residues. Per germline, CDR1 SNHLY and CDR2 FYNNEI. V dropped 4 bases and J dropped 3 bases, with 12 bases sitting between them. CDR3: CASSGFRGHTEAFF. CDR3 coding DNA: TGTGCCAGCAGTGGGTTTCGTGGTCACACTGAAGCTTTCTTT.

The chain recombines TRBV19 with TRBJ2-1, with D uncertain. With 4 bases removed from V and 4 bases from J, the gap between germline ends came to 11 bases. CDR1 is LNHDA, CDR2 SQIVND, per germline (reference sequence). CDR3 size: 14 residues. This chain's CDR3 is CASSKGNGYNEQFF. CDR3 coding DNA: TGTGCCAGTAGTAAAGGGAATGGGTACAATGAGCAGTTCTTC.

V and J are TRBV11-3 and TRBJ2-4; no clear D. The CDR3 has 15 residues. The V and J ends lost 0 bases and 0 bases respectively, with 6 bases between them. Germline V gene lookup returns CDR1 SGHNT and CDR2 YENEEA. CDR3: CASSLDFLAKNIQYF. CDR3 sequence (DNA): TGTGCCAGCAGCTTAGATTTTCTAGCCAAAAACATTCAGTACTTC.

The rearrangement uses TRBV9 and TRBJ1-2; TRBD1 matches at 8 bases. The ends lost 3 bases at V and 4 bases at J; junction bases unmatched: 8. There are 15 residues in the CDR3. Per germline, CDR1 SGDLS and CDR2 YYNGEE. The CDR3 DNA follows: TGTGCCAGCAGCGATCGACAGGGGCAGGCCTATGGCTACACCTTC. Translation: CASSDRQGQAYGYTF.

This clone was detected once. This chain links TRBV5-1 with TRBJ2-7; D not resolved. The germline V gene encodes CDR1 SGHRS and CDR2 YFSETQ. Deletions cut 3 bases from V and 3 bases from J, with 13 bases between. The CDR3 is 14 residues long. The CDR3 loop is CASSSSEPLYEQYF. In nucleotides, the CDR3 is TGCGCCAGCAGCTCCTCAGAACCACTCTACGAGCAGTACTTC.

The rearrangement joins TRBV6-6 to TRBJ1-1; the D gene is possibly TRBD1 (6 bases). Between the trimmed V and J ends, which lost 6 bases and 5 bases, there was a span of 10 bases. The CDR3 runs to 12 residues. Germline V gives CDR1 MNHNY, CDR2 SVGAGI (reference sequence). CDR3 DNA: TGTGCCAGCAGGAATACAGGGACTGAAGCTTTCTTT. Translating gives CASRNTGTEAFF.

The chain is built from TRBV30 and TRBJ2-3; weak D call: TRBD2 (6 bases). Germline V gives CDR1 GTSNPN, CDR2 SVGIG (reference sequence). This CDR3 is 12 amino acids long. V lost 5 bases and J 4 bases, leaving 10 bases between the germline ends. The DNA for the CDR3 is TGTGCCTGGGTCGGGGGTCCAGATACGCAGTATTTT. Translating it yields CAWVGGPDTQYF.

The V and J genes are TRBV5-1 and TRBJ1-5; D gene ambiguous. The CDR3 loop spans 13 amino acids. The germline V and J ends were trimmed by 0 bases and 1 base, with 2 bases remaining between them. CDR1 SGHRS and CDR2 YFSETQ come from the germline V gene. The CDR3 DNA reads TGCGCCAGCAGCTTGGAGAGCAATCAGCCCCAGCATTTT. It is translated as CASSLESNQPQHF.

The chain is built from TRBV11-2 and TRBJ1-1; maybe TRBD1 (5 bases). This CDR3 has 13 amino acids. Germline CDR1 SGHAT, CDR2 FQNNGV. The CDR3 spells CATLRGVDTEAFF. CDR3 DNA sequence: TGTGCAACCTTACGGGGGGTAGACACTGAAGCTTTCTTT.

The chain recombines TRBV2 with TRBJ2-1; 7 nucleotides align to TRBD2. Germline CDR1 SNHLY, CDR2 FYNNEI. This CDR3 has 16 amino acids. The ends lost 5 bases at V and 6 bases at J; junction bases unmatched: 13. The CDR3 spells CASSLGGDFSLNEQFF. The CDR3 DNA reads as TGTGCCAGCAGTCTGGGGGGGGATTTTAGTCTCAATGAGCAGTTCTTC.

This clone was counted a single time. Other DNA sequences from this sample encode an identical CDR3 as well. CDR3 in amino acids: CASSSNWNTEAFF. For the CDR3, the DNA is TGTGCCAGCAGCTCCAACTGGAACACTGAAGCTTTCTTT. V gene TRBV7-6 combines with J gene TRBJ1-1; D is ambiguous. The CDR3 runs to 13 residues. V lost 4 bases, J lost 1 base, and 7 bases lay in between. Germline V CDR1 and CDR2: SGHVS, FNYEAQ.

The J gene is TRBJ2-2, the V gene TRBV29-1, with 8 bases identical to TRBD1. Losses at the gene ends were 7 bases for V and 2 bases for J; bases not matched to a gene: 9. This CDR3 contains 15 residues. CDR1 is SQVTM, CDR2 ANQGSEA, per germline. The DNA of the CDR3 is TGCAGCGCTAGGACCGGGACAGGTAACACCGGGGAGCTGTTTTTT. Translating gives CSARTGTGNTGELFF.

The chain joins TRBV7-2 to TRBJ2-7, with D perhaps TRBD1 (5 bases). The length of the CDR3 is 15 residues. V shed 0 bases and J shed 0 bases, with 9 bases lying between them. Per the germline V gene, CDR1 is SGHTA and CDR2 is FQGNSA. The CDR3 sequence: CASSLAIDSSYEQYF. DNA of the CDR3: TGTGCCAGCAGCTTAGCTATCGACAGCTCCTACGAGCAGTACTTC. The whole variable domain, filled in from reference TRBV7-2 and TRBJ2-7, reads GAGVSQSPSNKVTEKGKDVELRCDPISGHTALYWYRQSLGQGLEFLIYFQGNSAPDKSGLPSDRFSAERTGGSVSTLTIQRTQQEDSAVYLCASSLAIDSSYEQYFGPGTRLTVT.

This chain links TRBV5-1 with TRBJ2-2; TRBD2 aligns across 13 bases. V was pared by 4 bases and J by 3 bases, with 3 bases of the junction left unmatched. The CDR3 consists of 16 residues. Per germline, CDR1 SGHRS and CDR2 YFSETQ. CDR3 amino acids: CASSPGLAGDTGELFF. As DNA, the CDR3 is TGCGCCAGCAGCCCCGGACTAGCGGGAGACACCGGGGAGCTGTTTTTT.

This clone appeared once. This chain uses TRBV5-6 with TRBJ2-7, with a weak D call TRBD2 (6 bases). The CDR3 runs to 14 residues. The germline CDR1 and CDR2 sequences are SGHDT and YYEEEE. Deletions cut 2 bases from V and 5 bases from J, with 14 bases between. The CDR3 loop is CASSLGGSGNEQYF. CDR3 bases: TGTGCCAGCAGCTTAGGAGGGAGTGGTAACGAGCAGTACTTC.

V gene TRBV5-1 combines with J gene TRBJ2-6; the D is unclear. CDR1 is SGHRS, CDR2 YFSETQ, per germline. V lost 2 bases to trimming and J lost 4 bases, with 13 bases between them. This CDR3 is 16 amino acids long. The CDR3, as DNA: TGCGCCAGCAGCTTTAACTGGCTCACAGGGGCCAACGTCCTGACTTTC. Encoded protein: CASSFNWLTGANVLTF. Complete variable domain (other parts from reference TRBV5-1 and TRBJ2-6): KAGVTQTPRYLIKTRGQQVTLSCSPISGHRSVSWYQQTPGQGLQFLFEYFSETQRNKGNFPGRFSGRQFSNSRSEMNVSTLELGDSALYLCASSFNWLTGANVLTFGAGSRLTVL.

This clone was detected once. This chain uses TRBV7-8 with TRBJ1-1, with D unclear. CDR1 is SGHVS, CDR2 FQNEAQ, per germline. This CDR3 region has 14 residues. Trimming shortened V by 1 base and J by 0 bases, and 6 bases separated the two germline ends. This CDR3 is CASSLEGLNTEAFF. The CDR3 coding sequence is TGTGCCAGCAGCTTAGAGGGCCTGAACACTGAAGCTTTCTTT.